The source of this TCR beta chain is a study of CD8 T cells in Susac syndrome. General observations from the study: A relatively small number of individuals underwent TCR sequencing and HLA analysis.

V lost 6 bases and J lost 8, with 20 bases in between. The germline CDR1 and CDR2 sequences are DFQATT and SNEGSKA (reference sequence). The CDR3 contains 14 residues. The sequenced target, TCR beta, came from blood CD8+ and CD4+ T cells. Notes on this clonotype: No antigen is known for it.

Random-hexamer reverse transcription was applied to about 0.5 to 1 ug RNA. TCR beta CDR3 was amplified by immunoSEQ multiplex PCR. This amplification extended across 54 Vbeta and 13 Jbeta segments. TCRdb ran MiXCR on the immunoSEQ multiplex PCR reads and lists one entry per CDR3 protein. The data show approximately 160,000 distinct CDR3 sequences, approximately 93% seen once. The rearrangement uses TRBV20-1 and TRBJ1-5, with D unclear. The sequence derives from a human donor with multiple sclerosis. Sequenced: CD4+ T cells from PBMCs. Here the CDR3 reads CSAERESNREPQHF. CDR3 in DNA: TGCAGTGCAGAACGGGAGTCTAATAGGGAGCCCCAGCATTTT.